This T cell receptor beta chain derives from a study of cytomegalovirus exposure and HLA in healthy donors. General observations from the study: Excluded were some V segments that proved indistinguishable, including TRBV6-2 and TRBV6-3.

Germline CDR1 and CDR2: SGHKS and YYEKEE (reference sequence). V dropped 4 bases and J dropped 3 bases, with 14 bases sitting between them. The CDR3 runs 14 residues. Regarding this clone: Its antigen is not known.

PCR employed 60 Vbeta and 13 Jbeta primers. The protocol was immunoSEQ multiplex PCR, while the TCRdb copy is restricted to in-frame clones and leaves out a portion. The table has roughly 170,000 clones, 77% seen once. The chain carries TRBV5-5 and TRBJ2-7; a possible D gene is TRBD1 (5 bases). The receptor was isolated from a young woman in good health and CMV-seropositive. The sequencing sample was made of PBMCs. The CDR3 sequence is CASSRAGKSYEQYF. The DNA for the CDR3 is TGTGCCAGCAGCCGCGCAGGGAAAAGCTACGAGCAGTACTTC. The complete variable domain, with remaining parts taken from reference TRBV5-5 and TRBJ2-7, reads DAGVTQSPTHLIKTRGQQVTLRCSPISGHKSVSWYQQVLGQGPQFIFQYYEKEERGRGNFPDRFSARQFPNYSSELNVNALLLGDSALYLCASSRAGKSYEQYFGPGTRLTVT.